One sample yielded the 8 T cell receptor beta chains listed below, sequenced in a study of cytomegalovirus exposure and HLA in healthy donors. The PCR contained 60 Vbeta and 13 Jbeta primers. Profiling relied on immunoSEQ multiplex PCR, and the TCRdb table lists in-frame clones only, not all of them. The sample carries about 200,000 clones, around 85% recorded once. The sequenced material came from PBMCs. All receptors derive from a man aged 18 to 29 in good health and CMV-seronegative.

The chain links TRBV7-2 to TRBJ2-1; 9 nucleotides agree with TRBD2. Trimming took 2 bases from V and 4 from J; bases not matched to a gene: 6. Looked up from germline, CDR1 is SGHTA and CDR2 is FQGNSA. The CDR3 is made up of 16 amino acids. CDR3 in amino acids: CASSLRTSVIYNEQFF. The CDR3 region has the DNA TGTGCCAGCAGCTTAAGGACTAGCGTTATATACAATGAGCAGTTCTTC.

This rearrangement joins TRBV5-4 to TRBJ2-3; the D gene is possibly TRBD2 (6 bases). V lost 1 base and J lost 4, with 13 bases in between. The CDR3 sequence is 15 residues long. Germline CDR1 and CDR2: SGHNT and YYREEE (reference sequence). The CDR3 DNA is TGTGCCAGCAGCTTGAGACGGGAGAAGGCAGATACGCAGTATTTT. The encoded protein is CASSLRREKADTQYF.

The chain is built from TRBV11-2 and TRBJ2-7; tentative D call: TRBD2 (6 bases). CDR1 is SGHAT and CDR2 is FQNNGV in the germline V gene. Between the trimmed V and J ends, which lost 9 bases and 2 bases, there was a span of 14 bases. The CDR3 is 13 amino acids. The CDR3 nucleotides are TGTGCCAGTTCCCGGGCGGGAACCTACGAGCAGTACTTC. It specifies CASSRAGTYEQYF.

This clone occurred once. V and J are TRBV7-9 and TRBJ1-1; 8 bases fit TRBD1. V trimming: 6 bases; J trimming: 5 bases; junction bases outside the gene matches: 5. The CDR3 totals 13 residues. Germline CDR1 is SEHNR and CDR2 is FQNEAQ (reference sequence). CDR3 in amino acids: CASSSQGATEAFF. DNA for the CDR3: TGTGCCAGCAGTTCTCAGGGGGCGACTGAAGCTTTCTTT.

The chain couples TRBV13 to TRBJ2-2; 7 bases are shared with TRBD2. CDR1 is PRHDT, CDR2 FYEKMQ, per germline (reference sequence). The ends lost 0 bases at V and 4 bases at J; junction bases unmatched: 11. The CDR3 is made up of 18 amino acids. CDR3: CASSLGGRKPSGTGELFF. The CDR3 DNA reads TGTGCCAGCAGCTTAGGCGGGAGGAAGCCCTCGGGCACCGGGGAGCTGTTTTTT. Filled out from reference TRBV13 and TRBJ2-2, the complete variable domain reads AAGVIQSPRHLIKEKRETATLKCYPIPRHDTVYWYQQGPGQDPQFLISFYEKMQSDKGSIPDRFSAQQFSDYHSELNMSSLELGDSALYFCASSLGGRKPSGTGELFFGEGSRLTVL.

The chain uses TRBV4-1 and TRBJ2-3, with 7 nucleotides matching TRBD2. After removal of 3 bases from V and 2 bases from J, the junction contained 11 bases not matched to a gene. Germline V lookup: CDR1 MGHRA, CDR2 YSYEKL. The CDR3 consists of 17 residues. The CDR3 DNA sequence: TGCGCCAGCAGCCAGAGAGGTGGCGGGGGAGCCACAGATACGCAGTATTTT. Translating gives CASSQRGGGGATDTQYF.

This chain uses TRBV7-8 with TRBJ1-5; D is unresolved. Per the germline V gene, CDR1 is SGHVS and CDR2 is FQNEAQ. V was pared by 0 bases and J by 1 base, with 7 bases between. The CDR3 has 15 residues. CDR3 residues: CASSLAGGSNQPQHF. DNA for the CDR3: TGTGCCAGCAGCTTAGCAGGAGGGAGCAATCAGCCCCAGCATTTT.

V usage is TRBV9 and J usage is TRBJ1-5, with a weak D call TRBD1 (5 bases). Deletions cut 0 bases from V and 1 base from J, with 17 bases between. This CDR3 region has 18 residues. The V gene's germline CDR1 is SGDLS and CDR2 YYNGEE. This CDR3 is CASSVGAPTGISNQPQHF. In DNA, the CDR3 is TGTGCCAGCAGCGTAGGGGCCCCCACAGGTATCAGCAATCAGCCCCAGCATTTT.